Presented here are 15 T cell receptor beta chains from one specimen sequenced in a study of control samples from healthy donors and cancer patients. The data were produced by immunoSEQ multiplex PCR, yet TCRdb's version contains in-frame clones alone and is incomplete. The table includes 95,000 to 150,000 clones, around 89% detected once. Material for sequencing was blood. The receptor set was obtained from a man aged 40-49 years in good health.

This clone was observed a handful of times. CDR3 loop: CASSTNPRSAHTQYF. CDR3 nucleotide sequence: TGTGCCAGCAGCACAAACCCGAGGAGCGCACATACGCAGTATTTT. The V call is TRBV7-2, the J call TRBJ2-3; D gene ambiguous. V was clipped by 5 bases and J by 7 bases, with 19 bases between them. Germline loops: CDR1 SGHTA, CDR2 FQGNSA. The CDR3 consists of 15 residues. Drawing the rest from reference TRBV7-2 and TRBJ2-3, the complete variable domain is GAGVSQSPSNKVTEKGKDVELRCDPISGHTALYWYRQSLGQGLEFLIYFQGNSAPDKSGLPSDRFSAERTGGSVSTLTIQRTQQEDSAVYLCASSTNPRSAHTQYFGPGTRLTVL.

The rearrangement uses TRBV28 and TRBJ1-2, with unresolved D. V was pared by 10 bases and J by 4 bases, with 13 bases between. Germline CDR1 and CDR2: MDHEN and SYDVKM. CDR3 length: 12 residues. CDR3 nucleotides: TGTGCCACCCGAACGGACCTCTATGGCTACACCTTC. This gives the protein CATRTDLYGYTF.

The chain links TRBV3-1 (or the pseudogene TRBV3-2) to TRBJ2-7; maybe TRBD2 (5 bases). In germline, CDR1 is LGHDT, CDR2 YNNKEL (reference sequence). CDR3 size: 15 residues. Between the trimmed V and J ends, which lost 0 bases and 6 bases, there was a span of 15 bases. The CDR3 region is CASSQDRWAGLEQYF. The DNA for the CDR3 is TGTGCCAGCAGCCAAGATCGGTGGGCGGGTCTCGAGCAGTACTTC.

This clone was seen a single time. This chain links TRBV2 with TRBJ2-3; D not certain. Trimming removed 5 bases at V and 2 bases at J, with 5 bases between. The CDR3 totals 12 residues. The V gene's germline CDR1 is SNHLY and CDR2 FYNNEI. The CDR3 region is CASSPTTDTQYF. The CDR3 bases are TGTGCCAGCAGTCCTACCACAGATACGCAGTATTTT. Full variable domain (missing parts from reference TRBV2 and TRBJ2-3): EPEVTQTPSHQVTQMGQEVILRCVPISNHLYFYWYRQILGQKVEFLVSFYNNEISEKSEIFDDQFSVERPDGSNFTLKIRSTKLEDSAMYFCASSPTTDTQYFGPGTRLTVL.

The rearrangement joins TRBV5-1 to TRBJ1-1; D not certain. The CDR3 runs to 13 residues. Germline CDR1 is SGHRS and CDR2 is YFSETQ. The germline V and J ends were trimmed by 5 bases and 7 bases, with 15 bases remaining between them. The CDR3 spells CASRKPSEREAFF. In DNA form, the CDR3 reads TGCGCCAGCAGGAAACCCTCCGAACGTGAAGCTTTCTTT.

This rearrangement joins TRBV28 to TRBJ1-6; the D gene is possibly TRBD1 (6 bases). The CDR3 extends over 16 amino acids. Trimming stripped 4 bases from V and 4 bases from J, with 14 bases between. Per the germline V gene, CDR1 is MDHEN and CDR2 is SYDVKM. Written as DNA, the CDR3 is TGTGCCAGCAGTTCGCCCGGGGGCGGGTATAATTCACCCCTCCACTTT. Its translation is CASSSPGGGYNSPLHF.

The chain couples TRBV6-5 to TRBJ1-1, with TRBD1 matching over 7 bases. Trimming at V came to 7 bases and at J to 5 bases, leaving 7 bases not matched to a gene. Germline loops: CDR1 MNHEY, CDR2 SVGAGI. The CDR3 spans 13 residues. The CDR3 sequence: CASKPTGRTEAFF. CDR3 coding DNA: TGTGCCAGCAAGCCGACAGGGAGGACTGAAGCTTTCTTT.

This chain joins TRBV6-5 and TRBJ1-3; 7 positions match TRBD1. J lost 2 bases, V lost 0 bases, and 4 bases had no gene match. This CDR3 has 16 residues. The germline V gene encodes CDR1 MNHEY and CDR2 SVGAGI. In DNA, the CDR3 is TGTGCCAGCAGTTACTCTTCCGGGACAGCTGGAAACACCATATATTTT. Translated, it gives CASSYSSGTAGNTIYF.

The chain combines TRBV5-1 with TRBJ2-5, with D possibly being TRBD1 or TRBD2 (5 bases each). The CDR3 is 14 amino acids. Germline CDR1 and CDR2: SGHRS and YFSETQ. Trimming pared 1 base from V and 4 bases from J, leaving 11 bases between. This CDR3 is CASSLSGTAETQYF. The CDR3 DNA follows: TGCGCCAGCAGCTTGTCCGGGACGGCAGAGACCCAGTACTTC.

The chain joins TRBV19 to TRBJ1-3; possibly TRBD1 for D (5 bases). CDR3 size: 15 residues. Trimming left V 7 bases short and J 0 bases short, with 13 bases between. CDR1 and CDR2 (germline): LNHDA, SQIVND (reference sequence). As DNA, the CDR3 is TGTGCCAGTACCACAGGACGGAACTCTGGAAACACCATATATTTT. The encoded protein is CASTTGRNSGNTIYF.

The chain uses TRBV5-5 and TRBJ2-7, with 10 bases identical to TRBD1. The CDR3 extends over 14 amino acids. Germline values: CDR1 SGHKS, CDR2 YYEKEE (reference sequence). J gave up 5 bases and V 4 bases, and 6 bases lay outside the gene matches. Here the CDR3 DNA reads TGTGCCAGCAGCAAGAGACAGGGGGCGGACGAGCAGTACTTC. It is translated as CASSKRQGADEQYF.

V is TRBV7-6 and J is TRBJ2-5, with 13 bases identical to TRBD2. The CDR3 loop spans 15 amino acids. The V and J ends lost 5 bases and 5 bases, in that order; junction bases with no gene match: 5. Germline CDR1 is SGHVS and CDR2 is FNYEAQ. As DNA, the CDR3 is TGTGCCAGCAGCCCGACTAGCGGGGGGCAGGAGACCCAGTACTTC. It specifies CASSPTSGGQETQYF.

A remark on this clone: This CDR3 is also generated by other DNA sequences in the sample. In nucleotides, the CDR3 is TGTGCCAGCACCCAGGGTAGCAATCAGCCCCAGCATTTT. Its translation is CASTQGSNQPQHF. The V and J genes are TRBV12-3 or TRBV12-4 and TRBJ1-5, with D possibly matching TRBD1 (5 bases). V was trimmed by 7 bases and J by 0 bases, leaving 7 bases between them. The CDR3 extends over 13 amino acids.

This chain uses TRBV11-2 with TRBJ2-1; tentatively, D is TRBD2 (5 bases). The CDR3 runs to 14 residues. The V end was cut by 4 bases, the J end by 5 bases, with 12 bases between. Germline CDR1 SGHAT, CDR2 FQNNGV. This CDR3 is CASSSTDFDNEQFF. The CDR3 bases are TGTGCCAGCAGCTCAACGGACTTCGACAATGAGCAGTTCTTC.

The V gene is TRBV7-3, the J gene TRBJ2-1; D might be TRBD2 (6 bases). In germline, CDR1 is SGHTA, CDR2 FQGTGA. The CDR3 covers 13 residues. V lost 5 bases and J lost 5, with 10 bases in between. Written as DNA, the CDR3 is TGTGCCAGCAGCCGGGACTTACACAATGAGCAGTTCTTC. Its protein product is CASSRDLHNEQFF.